The rows below give T cell receptor beta chains drawn from one sample of a study of T cell responses to AZD1222 COVID-19 vaccine. Assay: immunoSEQ multiplex PCR; the TCRdb copy retains only in-frame clones and omits some. Of around 110,000 clones in the sample, approximately 86% were seen once. The sample here was peripheral blood, taken on day 0 of AZD1222 vaccination. The receptors were gathered from an adult in good health. Both conserved end residues are part of each CDR3. Each record gives: D gene, clone size, V gene, J gene, CDR3 DNA, CDR3 protein. D genes are given only for firm matches. Only part of the rows carry a size: once, few, many, or a class if the clone is expanded.

TRBD1	.	TRBV6-5	TRBJ1-1	TGTGCCAGCAGTTATCTCGGACAGGGCGACGGTAAGGTAGCTTTCTTT	CASSYLGQGDGKVAFF
.	.	TRBV19	TRBJ1-2	TGTGCCAGTAGTTCCCCCGGGGACTACTACGGCTACACCTTC	CASSSPGDYYGYTF
.	.	TRBV29-1	TRBJ1-1	TGCAGCGCCGCGAGTGGGACTGAAGCTTTCTTT	CSAASGTEAFF
.	.	TRBV14	TRBJ2-1	TGTGCCAGCAGCCAAGAATATTGGCGGGGAAACAATGAGCAGTTCTTC	CASSQEYWRGNNEQFF
.	.	TRBV29-1	TRBJ1-6	TGCAGCGCCCGGGAGGGGGTGAACGTTAATTCACCCCTCCACTTT	CSAREGVNVNSPLHF
.	.	TRBV9	TRBJ2-3	TGTGCCAGCAGCATGAGGACAGCAGATACGCAGTATTTT	CASSMRTADTQYF
TRBD1	.	TRBV19	TRBJ1-2	TGTGCCAGTAGGCAAACAGGGGACTATGGCTACACCTTC	CASRQTGDYGYTF
.	.	TRBV30	TRBJ2-7	TGTGCCCGTGAGGGGGGCTCCTACGAGCAGTACTTC	CAREGGSYEQYF
.	.	TRBV12-5	TRBJ1-1	TGTGCTAGTGGTTCCACAGATATCATGAACACTGAAGCTTTCTTT	CASGSTDIMNTEAFF
TRBD1	.	TRBV18	TRBJ2-7	TGTGCCAGCTCACCACCGCCGACAGGGGCCTACGAGCAGTACTTC	CASSPPPTGAYEQYF
.	few	TRBV20-1	TRBJ1-1	TGCAGTGCTATAGACGGAATTGAAGCTTTCTTT	CSAIDGIEAFF
TRBD1	.	TRBV5-8	TRBJ1-5	TGTGCCAGCAGCCGAACAGGGGGACCCCAGCATTTT	CASSRTGGPQHF
.	.	TRBV19	TRBJ1-4	TGTGCCAGTAGTTCTCCAGGGTCTAGAAATGAAAAACTGTTTTTT	CASSSPGSRNEKLFF
.	.	TRBV9	TRBJ2-3	TGTGCCAGCAGCGACCGACCTGGGACCAGCACACAAGATACGCAGTATTTT	CASSDRPGTSTQDTQYF
.	few	TRBV30	TRBJ1-5	TGTGCCTGGAGCCTACATCAGGGCAATCAGCCCCAGCATTTT	CAWSLHQGNQPQHF
TRBD1	.	TRBV9	TRBJ1-5	TGTGCCAGCAGCGTAGGAGGGGGCGGTCAGCCCCAGCATTTT	CASSVGGGGQPQHF
TRBD2	.	TRBV4-1	TRBJ2-6	TGCGCCAGCAGCCAAGCAATGGGACTAGCGGGAGTTGGGGCCAACGTCCTGACTTTC	CASSQAMGLAGVGANVLTF
TRBD2	.	TRBV7-8	TRBJ2-5	TGTGCCAGCAGCCACGGACTAGCGGGATCAAATTTTGAGACCCAGTACTTC	CASSHGLAGSNFETQYF
.	once	TRBV6-2/TRBV6-3	TRBJ2-6	TGTGCCAGCAGTTACCCGGGTGTGGGGGGCCCTTCTGGGGCCAACGTCCTGACTTTC	CASSYPGVGGPSGANVLTF
TRBD1	few	TRBV5-1	TRBJ1-4	TGCGCCAGCAGCTTGAATTTTGTGACAGGGATACGAACTAATGAAAAACTGTTTTTT	CASSLNFVTGIRTNEKLFF
.	.	TRBV19	TRBJ1-1	TGTGCCAGTAGTCCGCAAGGGGCCCCGGTGGCCACTGAAGCTTTCTTT	CASSPQGAPVATEAFF
.	.	TRBV2	TRBJ2-1	TGTGCCAGCAGTGAAGATATGGGGCGGGGCGGTCGGGAGCAGTTCTTC	CASSEDMGRGGREQFF
TRBD1	.	TRBV11-1	TRBJ1-5	TGTGCCAGCAGCTTTGGACAGGGGTATCCCCAGCATTTT	CASSFGQGYPQHF
TRBD2	few	TRBV7-9	TRBJ2-5	TGTGCCAGCAGCTCCCCCGCGGGGGAAGAGACCCAGTACTTC	CASSSPAGEETQYF
.	.	TRBV7-9	TRBJ2-7	TGTGCCAGCAGCTTCGAGAGCTTTCAAGGGGTCGAGCAGTACTTC	CASSFESFQGVEQYF
TRBD1	.	TRBV2	TRBJ2-2	TGTGCCAGCAGTGACCGGACAGGGGGTAGGACCGGGGAGCTGTTTTTT	CASSDRTGGRTGELFF
.	.	TRBV9	TRBJ2-2	TGTGCCAGCAGCGTAGCTGGAGGAAATTTGAACACCGGGGAGCTGTTTTTT	CASSVAGGNLNTGELFF
TRBD1	.	TRBV2	TRBJ1-5	TGTGCCAGCAGTCTAGTGGCGGGAGGGGGCGGCGATCAGCCCCAGCATTTT	CASSLVAGGGGDQPQHF
TRBD2	.	TRBV7-7	TRBJ2-1	TGTGCCAGCAGCTTAAAAGCGGGGGGGTCCGGGAATGAGCAGTTCTTC	CASSLKAGGSGNEQFF
.	.	TRBV5-4	TRBJ2-6	TGTGCCAGCAGCCACCAGAACTCTGGGGCCAACGTCCTGACTTTC	CASSHQNSGANVLTF
.	.	TRBV4-1	TRBJ2-3	TGCGCCAGCAGCCAAATCGCGACTCTTAAAGGGAAGTATTTT	CASSQIATLKGKYF
.	.	TRBV6-1	TRBJ1-1	TGTGCCAGCAGCCGCAAGGGAGATGAAGCTTTCTTT	CASSRKGDEAFF
TRBD1	.	TRBV28	TRBJ1-2	TGTGCCAGCAGTTCTCGGACAGGGGGCTGGGGCTACACCTTC	CASSSRTGGWGYTF
.	.	TRBV10-3	TRBJ2-1	TGTGCCATCCGAGGACTCTGGGCCGGTGAGCAGTTCTTC	CAIRGLWAGEQFF
.	.	TRBV9	TRBJ2-3	TGTGCCAGCAGCGTAGGAGGAGATACGCAGTATTTT	CASSVGGDTQYF
TRBD1	.	TRBV5-4	TRBJ1-2	TGTGCCAGCAGCTTGCAGGGGGCGCAAAACTATGGCTACACCTTC	CASSLQGAQNYGYTF
.	.	TRBV11-2	TRBJ1-1	TGTGCCAGCAGCTTGGGGACCGGGAACACTGAAGCTTTCTTT	CASSLGTGNTEAFF